This is a list of T cell receptor beta chains from one sample in a study of control samples from healthy donors and cancer patients. Profiled with immunoSEQ multiplex PCR; TCRdb holds only in-frame clones, not every one. The top ten clones hold 15% to 20% of a sample with around 95,000 clones, 87% of them seen once. What was sequenced was blood. The receptors were gathered from a woman between 50 and 59 years old in good health. CDR3s include the opening cysteine and the closing phenylalanine or tryptophan. Each record gives: J gene, V gene, clone size, D gene, CDR3 protein, CDR3 DNA. D genes are given only for firm matches. The size of a clone is reported for some rows only, either as once, few or many, or as a class for expanded clones.

>TRBJ1-3|TRBV9|NA|NA
CASSPISRNTIYF
TGTGCCAGCAGCCCAATATCCAGGAACACCATATATTTT
>TRBJ1-2|TRBV29-1|NA|TRBD1
CSVESDRANYGYTF
TGCAGCGTTGAGTCGGACAGGGCTAACTATGGCTACACCTTC
>TRBJ1-1|TRBV5-4|NA|TRBD1
CASSPRWTGQNTEAFF
TGTGCCAGCAGCCCGCGATGGACAGGGCAGAACACTGAAGCTTTCTTT
>TRBJ2-7|TRBV30|NA|TRBD1
CAWSARGRSGQYF
TGTGCCTGGTCTGCCAGGGGGCGGTCAGGGCAGTACTTC
>TRBJ2-3|TRBV5-1|once|NA
CASTSGRSTDTQYF
TGCGCCAGCACCTCGGGGCGGAGCACAGATACGCAGTATTTT
>TRBJ1-1|TRBV7-9|NA|NA
CASSLEQNTEAFF
TGTGCCAGCAGCTTAGAACAGAACACTGAAGCTTTCTTT
>TRBJ1-2|TRBV19|NA|NA
CASSIEGTGGYTF
TGTGCCAGTAGTATAGAAGGGACGGGCGGCTACACCTTC
>TRBJ2-2|TRBV9|NA|NA
CASSVDIRRQRGTGELFF
TGTGCCAGCAGCGTAGATATCAGGAGGCAGAGGGGAACCGGGGAGCTGTTTTTT
>TRBJ2-1|TRBV9|once|NA
CASSPGLSEQFF
TGTGCCAGCAGCCCTGGCCTCTCGGAGCAGTTCTTC
>TRBJ2-5|TRBV7-2|NA|NA
CASSLRPQETQYF
TGTGCCAGCAGCTTAAGGCCCCAAGAGACCCAGTACTTC
>TRBJ2-3|TRBV7-3|few|NA
CASSLRAADTQYF
TGTGCCAGCAGCTTAAGGGCGGCAGATACGCAGTATTTT
>TRBJ2-7|TRBV5-1|once|NA
CASSWEATSYEQYF
TGCGCCAGCTCCTGGGAGGCGACCTCCTACGAGCAGTACTTC
>TRBJ1-2|TRBV28|NA|NA
CASSFSVNYGYTF
TGTGCCAGCAGTTTTTCAGTGAACTATGGCTACACCTTC
>TRBJ2-1|TRBV6-4|NA|TRBD1
CASSARTGVVEQFF
TGTGCCAGCAGTGCCCGGACAGGGGTGGTCGAGCAGTTCTTC
>TRBJ1-2|TRBV10-1|NA|TRBD1
CASRPGQVYGYTF
TGCGCCAGCAGGCCGGGACAGGTCTATGGCTACACCTTC
>TRBJ2-6|TRBV2|NA|NA
CASSESPGAGANVLTF
TGTGCCAGCAGTGAATCCCCAGGGGCCGGGGCCAACGTCCTGACTTTC
>TRBJ1-4|TRBV29-1|NA|NA
CSVTRTAAEKLFF
TGCAGCGTTACGAGGACAGCAGCTGAAAAACTGTTTTTT
>TRBJ2-7|TRBV11-2|NA|TRBD1
CASSLVGLGQGSYEQYF
TGTGCCAGCAGCTTAGTTGGCCTGGGACAGGGGTCCTACGAGCAGTACTTC
>TRBJ2-7|TRBV7-3|NA|NA
CASSPPKEPASEQYF
TGTGCCAGCAGCCCCCCGAAAGAGCCGGCCTCCGAGCAGTACTTC
>TRBJ2-1|TRBV24-1|NA|TRBD2
CATGAGGNNEQFF
TGTGCCACAGGAGCGGGAGGGAACAATGAGCAGTTCTTC
>TRBJ2-1|TRBV6-5|once|TRBD1
CASSRDRDLYEQFF
TGTGCCAGCAGCCGGGACAGGGATCTCTATGAGCAGTTCTTC
>TRBJ2-7|TRBV5-6|NA|NA
CASRFRPGAYEQYF
TGTGCCAGCAGGTTCCGGCCCGGGGCCTACGAGCAGTACTTC
>TRBJ2-7|TRBV27|NA|TRBD1
CASKISGTGGREQYF
TGTGCCAGCAAAATCTCCGGGACAGGGGGCAGGGAGCAGTACTTC
>TRBJ2-2|TRBV6-5|NA|TRBD2
CASSLAGGVTGELFF
TGTGCCAGCAGTCTAGCGGGAGGTGTCACCGGGGAGCTGTTTTTT
>TRBJ1-2|TRBV7-9|NA|TRBD1
CASSSYRGSANYGYTF
TGTGCCAGCAGCTCTTACAGGGGTTCAGCTAACTATGGCTACACCTTC
>TRBJ2-4|TRBV6-5|NA|NA
CASSSTTENRIQYF
TGTGCCAGCAGTTCTACAACGGAAAACAGAATTCAGTACTTC
>TRBJ2-5|TRBV7-9|NA|TRBD2
CASSLPGGKETQYF
TGTGCCAGCAGCTTACCGGGGGGGAAAGAGACCCAGTACTTC
>TRBJ2-5|TRBV27|NA|TRBD1
CASSLNGGTGGGETQYF
TGTGCCAGCAGTTTAAATGGGGGGACAGGGGGCGGAGAGACCCAGTACTTC
>TRBJ1-5|TRBV2|NA|TRBD1
CASTGATGSNYRQPQHF
TGTGCCAGCACGGGGGCGACAGGGTCTAACTATCGGCAGCCCCAGCATTTT
>TRBJ2-5|TRBV14|NA|TRBD1
CASSHLGQYQETQYF
TGTGCCAGCAGCCACTTGGGACAGTACCAAGAGACCCAGTACTTC
>TRBJ2-2|TRBV27|NA|NA
CASNMQGLNTGELFF
TGTGCCAGCAATATGCAGGGACTGAACACCGGGGAGCTGTTTTTT
>TRBJ1-2|TRBV29-1|NA|NA
CSVAGANYGYTF
TGCAGCGTAGCAGGTGCTAACTATGGCTACACCTTC
>TRBJ1-1|TRBV19|NA|NA
CASSTEGVGSEAFF
TGTGCCAGTAGTACAGAGGGGGTGGGCTCTGAAGCTTTCTTT
>TRBJ2-3|TRBV24-1|once|NA
CATSDLSNTGLPADTQYF
TGTGCCACCAGTGATCTATCTAACACAGGACTGCCCGCAGATACGCAGTATTTT
>TRBJ1-6|TRBV5-1|NA|NA
CASSLIPVGKRVNSPLHF
TGCGCCAGCAGCTTGATTCCTGTGGGGAAAAGAGTTAATTCACCCCTCCACTTT
>TRBJ2-7|TRBV9|NA|NA
CASSVGHEQYF
TGTGCCAGCAGCGTAGGCCACGAGCAGTACTTC
>TRBJ2-2|TRBV27|once|NA
CASRQWGTGELFF
TGTGCCAGCAGGCAATGGGGCACCGGGGAGCTGTTTTTT
>TRBJ2-7|TRBV11-2|NA|NA
CASRSLTGSYEQYF
TGTGCCAGCAGATCGCTGACTGGATCCTACGAGCAGTACTTC
>TRBJ2-3|TRBV4-1|NA|TRBD1
CASSPGRGQVTDTQYF
TGCGCCAGCAGCCCGGGGCGTGGACAGGTAACAGATACGCAGTATTTT
>TRBJ1-4|TRBV9|NA|TRBD1
CASSSAGGRTNEKLFF
TGTGCCAGCAGCTCCGCAGGGGGCAGGACTAATGAAAAACTGTTTTTT
>TRBJ1-1|TRBV24-1|NA|NA
CASRGRGHTEAFF
TGTGCCTCCCGGGGTCGGGGGCACACTGAAGCTTTCTTT
>TRBJ2-7|TRBV6-5|NA|TRBD1
CASSYIPGTATYEQYF
TGTGCCAGCAGTTATATTCCCGGGACAGCAACCTACGAGCAGTACTTC
>TRBJ2-3|TRBV13|once|NA
CASSSTVDTQYF
TGTGCCAGCAGCTCCACAGTAGATACGCAGTATTTT
>TRBJ2-4|TRBV7-6|NA|NA
CASSLALAGLIEKNIQYF
TGTGCCAGCAGCTTAGCTCTGGCAGGGCTAATCGAGAAAAACATTCAGTACTTC
>TRBJ1-2|TRBV29-1|NA|NA
CSGVGLATNYGYTF
TGCAGCGGGGTAGGACTTGCAACTAACTATGGCTACACCTTC
>TRBJ2-1|TRBV29-1|NA|NA
CSVRTGFGGEQFF
TGCAGCGTTCGAACCGGATTTGGGGGTGAGCAGTTCTTC
>TRBJ1-1|TRBV11-2|NA|NA
CASSLDPIHSTGDTEAFF
TGTGCCAGCAGCTTAGACCCTATCCATTCCACAGGCGACACTGAAGCTTTCTTT
>TRBJ2-7|TRBV20-1|NA|NA
CSANDFTYEQYF
TGCAGTGCTAATGACTTCACCTACGAGCAGTACTTC
>TRBJ2-5|TRBV2|NA|TRBD1
CASKRQGDLKETQYF
TGTGCCAGCAAGAGACAGGGCGACCTTAAGGAGACCCAGTACTTC